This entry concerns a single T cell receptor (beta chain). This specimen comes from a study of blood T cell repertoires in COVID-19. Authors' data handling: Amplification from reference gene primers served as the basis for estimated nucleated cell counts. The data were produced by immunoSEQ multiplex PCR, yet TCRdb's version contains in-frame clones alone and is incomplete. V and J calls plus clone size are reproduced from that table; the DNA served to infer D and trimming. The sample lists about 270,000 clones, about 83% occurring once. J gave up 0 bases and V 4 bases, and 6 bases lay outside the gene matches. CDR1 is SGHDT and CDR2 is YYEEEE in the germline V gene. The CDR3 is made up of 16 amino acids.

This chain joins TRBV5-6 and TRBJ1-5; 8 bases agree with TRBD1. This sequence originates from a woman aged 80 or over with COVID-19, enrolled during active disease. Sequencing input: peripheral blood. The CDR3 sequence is CASSLRTGYSNQPQHF. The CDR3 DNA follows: TGTGCCAGCAGCCTAAGGACAGGGTATAGCAATCAGCCCCAGCATTTT.